A single T cell receptor (beta chain) is shown here with its context. Using immunoSEQ multiplex PCR, the repertoire was profiled, and TCRdb retains in-frame clones only, with some absent. Of 980,000 or so clones listed, around three quarters were seen once; the top ten hold about 1.5%. Trimming cost V 1 base and J 2 bases, with 9 bases left between them. This CDR3 has 14 residues. Germline V gives CDR1 SGHAT, CDR2 FQNNGV. This specimen belongs to a study of shared clonotypes between healthy human individuals. The rearrangement uses TRBV11-2 and TRBJ2-7; D gene uncertain. The source is a man aged 18 to 30 in good health. Sequencing input: memory CD4+ T cells sorted from blood. Subset meaning: CD45RA-negative fraction. CDR3 sequence reads: CASSLARTPYEQYF. DNA of the CDR3: TGTGCCAGCAGCTTAGCTCGGACCCCCTACGAGCAGTACTTC. Full variable domain (outside the CDR3, taken from reference TRBV11-2 and TRBJ2-7): EAGVAQSPRYKIIEKRQSVAFWCNPISGHATLYWYQQILGQGPKLLIQFQNNGVVDDSQLPKDRFSAERLKGVDSTLKIQPAKLEDSAVYLCASSLARTPYEQYFGPGTRLTVT.